The text below deals with one TCR beta chain. Looked up from germline, CDR1 is SGHTS and CDR2 is YDEGEE. Trimming left V 7 bases short and J 3 bases short, with 11 bases between. The CDR3 has 13 residues. These data belong to a study of blood T cell repertoires in COVID-19. TCRdb's table, derived via immunoSEQ multiplex PCR, lists solely in-frame clones and lacks some. The sample includes about 74,000 clones, 65% to 90% of them seen just once. Sequenced: peripheral blood. The receptor's source is a man between 50 and 59 years old with acute or convalescent COVID-19. The V and J genes are TRBV5-8 and TRBJ1-3; unclear D gene. The chain's CDR3 is CASERLIGNTIYF. The CDR3 region has the DNA TGTGCCAGCGAACGGTTAATTGGAAACACCATATATTTT. The entire variable domain, with the rest obtained from reference TRBV5-8 and TRBJ1-3, is as follows: EAGVTQSPTHLIKTRGQQATLRCSPISGHTSVYWYQQALGLGLQFLLWYDEGEERNRGNFPPRFSGRQFPNYSSELNVNALELEDSALYLCASERLIGNTIYFGEGSWLTVV.